This entry lists 8 T cell receptor beta chains sequenced from one sample in a study of T-cell memory formation after mild COVID-19. TCRdb re-called the 5' RACE reads through MiXCR, storing one row per CDR3 protein. The data show roughly 170,000 distinct CDR3 sequences, over 20% seen once. The source material was PBMCs or a T cell subset sorted from them (not recorded which). The source is an adult woman who had mild COVID-19 (a few samples of this study predate the infection). Cell type and time point are not known.

This clonotype came up a few times. The V gene is TRBV19, the J gene TRBJ2-5; D is unresolved. The CDR3 is 11 residues long. The V end was cut by 7 bases, the J end by 5 bases, with 8 bases between. Germline V gives CDR1 LNHDA, CDR2 SQIVND (reference sequence). CDR3 sequence (DNA): TGTGCCAGTACGGGTCAGGAGACCCAGTACTTC. Translating it yields CASTGQETQYF. The entire variable domain, with the rest obtained from reference TRBV19 and TRBJ2-5, is as follows: DGGITQSPKYLFRKEGQNVTLSCEQNLNHDAMYWYRQDPGQGLRLIYYSQIVNDFQKGDIAEGYSVSREKKESFPLTVTSAQKNPTAFYLCASTGQETQYFGPGTRLLVL.

This chain connects TRBV11-2 to TRBJ2-7, with D possibly TRBD2 on 5 matching bases. The germline V gene has CDR1 SGHAT and CDR2 FQNNGV. Trimming removed 2 bases from V and 3 bases from J, with 11 bases in between. This CDR3 region has 14 residues. The CDR3 DNA follows: TGTGCCAGCAGCTTAAGGCTAGCCTTCTACGAGCAGTACTTC. Translating it yields CASSLRLAFYEQYF. The complete variable domain, with remaining parts taken from reference TRBV11-2 and TRBJ2-7, reads EAGVAQSPRYKIIEKRQSVAFWCNPISGHATLYWYQQILGQGPKLLIQFQNNGVVDDSQLPKDRFSAERLKGVDSTLKIQPAKLEDSAVYLCASSLRLAFYEQYFGPGTRLTVT.

Notes on this clonotype: A much larger clone lies one base from this, so it may be a read error. The V gene is TRBV7-9, the J gene TRBJ2-1, with D possibly matching TRBD1 (5 bases). The CDR3 sequence is 13 residues long. V lost 0 bases and J 5 bases, leaving 5 bases between the germline ends. CDR1 and CDR2 from the germline V gene are SEHNR and FQNEAQ (reference sequence). The DNA for the CDR3 is TGTGCCAGCAGCTTAGCGGGGCACAATGAGCAGTTCTTC. Translated, it gives CASSLAGHNEQFF.

This clonotype showed up just a few times. J is TRBJ2-7 and V is TRBV20-1; D could derive from TRBD1 or TRBD2 (5 bases each). Trimming shortened V by 3 bases and J by 6 bases, and 18 bases separated the two germline ends. Germline assignment: CDR1 DFQATT and CDR2 SNEGSKA (reference sequence). The length of the CDR3 is 14 residues. In DNA, the CDR3 is TGCAGTGCTAGCTTGGGGGTCGAGTCTAGCGAGCAGTACTTC. Its protein product is CSASLGVESSEQYF.

The chain links TRBV9 to TRBJ2-1; D is unresolved. Trimming removed 6 bases at V and 9 bases at J, with 10 bases between. Per the germline V gene, CDR1 is SGDLS and CDR2 is YYNGEE. CDR3 length: 11 amino acids. CDR3 sequence: CASKGSTEQFF. In DNA form, the CDR3 reads TGTGCCAGCAAAGGGTCGACTGAGCAGTTCTTC. Full variable domain (outside the CDR3, taken from reference TRBV9 and TRBJ2-1): DSGVTQTPKHLITATGQRVTLRCSPRSGDLSVYWYQQSLDQGLQFLIQYYNGEERAKGNILERFSAQQFPDLHSELNLSSLELGDSALYFCASKGSTEQFFGPGTRLTVL.

This clonotype came up a few times. The rearrangement links TRBV7-6 to TRBJ2-2; 7 bases match TRBD1. The J segment lost 4 bases and the V segment lost 4 bases, leaving 9 bases of the junction unmatched. The CDR3 is 16 residues long. Germline V lookup: CDR1 SGHVS, CDR2 FNYEAQ. CDR3 coding DNA: TGTGCCAGCAGCTCAGTTGGGACAGCCATCACCGGGGAGCTGTTTTTT. Translating gives CASSSVGTAITGELFF. The full variable domain, its missing parts supplied by reference TRBV7-6 and TRBJ2-2, is GAGVSQSPRYKVTKRGQDVALRCDPISGHVSLYWYRQALGQGPEFLTYFNYEAQQDKSGLPNDRFSAERPEGSISTLTIQRTEQRDSAMYRCASSSVGTAITGELFFGEGSRLTVL.

The J gene is TRBJ1-1, the V gene TRBV5-8, with no clear D. Germline V gene sequence: CDR1 SGHTS, CDR2 YDEGEE. The CDR3 sequence is 14 residues long. Trimming left V 2 bases short and J 3 bases short, with 11 bases between. The CDR3 is CASSFAVLHTEAFF. CDR3 in DNA: TGTGCCAGCAGCTTCGCGGTTTTGCACACTGAAGCTTTCTTT. Filled out from reference TRBV5-8 and TRBJ1-1, the complete variable domain reads EAGVTQSPTHLIKTRGQQATLRCSPISGHTSVYWYQQALGLGLQFLLWYDEGEERNRGNFPPRFSGRQFPNYSSELNVNALELEDSALYLCASSFAVLHTEAFFGQGTRLTVV.

The rearrangement links TRBV25-1 to TRBJ1-3; maybe TRBD1 (6 bases). The V and J ends lost 4 bases and 1 base respectively, with 14 bases between them. CDR1 is MGHDK, CDR2 SYGVNS, per germline. The CDR3 runs to 16 residues. The CDR3 protein is CASSGVPGESGNTIYF. The CDR3 nucleotides read TGTGCCAGCAGTGGGGTACCAGGGGAATCTGGAAACACCATATATTTT. Full variable domain (outside the CDR3, taken from reference TRBV25-1 and TRBJ1-3): EADIYQTPRYLVIGTGKKITLECSQTMGHDKMYWYQQDPGMELHLIHYSYGVNSTEKGDLSSESTVSRIRTEHFPLTLESARPSHTSQYLCASSGVPGESGNTIYFGEGSWLTVV.